This is a list of T cell receptor beta chains from one sample in a study of cytomegalovirus exposure and HLA in healthy donors. TCRdb keeps only in-frame clones here, not all; method: immunoSEQ multiplex PCR. The sample has 140,000 to 150,000 clones, approximately 80% seen once; the top ten hold roughly 3.7%. The sequenced sample consisted of PBMCs. The origin of the receptors is a male donor in good health and CMV-seronegative. Both conserved end residues are part of each CDR3. A D gene is named only where the DNA matches it firmly. Clone sizes are given selectively: once, few, many, or a class where the clone is expanded.

j_call: TRBJ1-1; clone_size: few; d_call: TRBD1; v_call: TRBV2; cdr3_aa: CASRALGQGMNTEAFF; cdr3_nt: TGTGCCAGCAGAGCCTTGGGACAGGGCATGAACACTGAAGCTTTCTTT
j_call: TRBJ1-1; clone_size: .; d_call: .; v_call: TRBV5-4; cdr3_aa: CASSLPVKNTEAFF; cdr3_nt: TGTGCCAGCAGCTTGCCAGTTAAGAACACTGAAGCTTTCTTT
j_call: TRBJ2-3; clone_size: .; d_call: TRBD1; v_call: TRBV4-3; cdr3_aa: CASSQPGQGTDTQYF; cdr3_nt: TGCGCCAGCAGCCAGCCCGGACAGGGCACAGATACGCAGTATTTT
j_call: TRBJ2-5; clone_size: .; d_call: TRBD2; v_call: TRBV7-2; cdr3_aa: CASSLGPSRGGRETQYF; cdr3_nt: TGTGCCAGCAGCTTAGGTCCCTCACGGGGGGGCCGAGAGACCCAGTACTTC
j_call: TRBJ2-7; clone_size: few; d_call: TRBD1; v_call: TRBV30; cdr3_aa: CAWSYRGLGEQYF; cdr3_nt: TGTGCCTGGAGTTACAGGGGGCTTGGCGAGCAGTACTTC
j_call: TRBJ1-2; clone_size: .; d_call: .; v_call: TRBV19; cdr3_aa: CASSVGRDYGYTF; cdr3_nt: TGTGCCAGTAGTGTGGGCCGGGATTACGGCTATACCTTC
j_call: TRBJ2-1; clone_size: .; d_call: TRBD1; v_call: TRBV19; cdr3_aa: CASSTAGTGPGNEQFF; cdr3_nt: TGTGCCAGTAGTACCGCCGGGACAGGCCCCGGGAATGAGCAGTTCTTC
j_call: TRBJ2-7; clone_size: .; d_call: TRBD1; v_call: TRBV19; cdr3_aa: CASSIGTGGPYEQYF; cdr3_nt: TGTGCCAGTAGTATTGGGACAGGGGGCCCCTACGAGCAGTACTTC
j_call: TRBJ2-1; clone_size: .; d_call: .; v_call: TRBV7-2; cdr3_aa: CAQRAVYNEQFF; cdr3_nt: TGTGCCCAGCGGGCAGTCTACAATGAGCAGTTCTTC
j_call: TRBJ1-5; clone_size: .; d_call: .; v_call: TRBV19; cdr3_aa: CASSIRGGRDNQPQHF; cdr3_nt: TGTGCCAGTAGTATTAGGGGGGGGCGCGACAATCAGCCCCAGCATTTT
j_call: TRBJ2-7; clone_size: few; d_call: .; v_call: TRBV5-1; cdr3_aa: CASSKGAGVELEQYF; cdr3_nt: TGCGCCAGCAGCAAAGGGGCAGGGGTCGAGCTCGAGCAGTACTTC
j_call: TRBJ2-1; clone_size: .; d_call: .; v_call: TRBV7-6; cdr3_aa: CASSLVEQPNGEQFF; cdr3_nt: TGTGCCAGCAGCTTGGTCGAACAGCCCAATGGGGAGCAGTTCTTC
j_call: TRBJ1-1; clone_size: few; d_call: .; v_call: TRBV2; cdr3_aa: CASSERRDGRAFF; cdr3_nt: TGTGCCAGCAGTGAACGGAGGGACGGTAGGGCTTTCTTT
j_call: TRBJ2-1; clone_size: .; d_call: TRBD2; v_call: TRBV11-3; cdr3_aa: CASSLGTSGAHSYNEQFF; cdr3_nt: TGTGCCAGCAGCTTAGGGACTAGCGGGGCCCACTCCTACAATGAGCAGTTCTTC
j_call: TRBJ2-1; clone_size: .; d_call: .; v_call: TRBV20-1; cdr3_aa: CSAPRSVEQFF; cdr3_nt: TGCAGTGCTCCCCGTTCCGTGGAGCAGTTCTTC
j_call: TRBJ1-2; clone_size: .; d_call: .; v_call: TRBV19; cdr3_aa: CASKAGTVGGYTF; cdr3_nt: TGTGCCAGTAAAGCAGGCACCGTTGGTGGCTACACCTTC
j_call: TRBJ2-1; clone_size: .; d_call: .; v_call: TRBV5-5; cdr3_aa: CASSPAGNLGSYNEQFF; cdr3_nt: TGTGCCAGCAGCCCTGCCGGGAATCTAGGCTCCTACAATGAGCAGTTCTTC
j_call: TRBJ2-7; clone_size: few; d_call: .; v_call: TRBV7-6; cdr3_aa: CASSIQGYEQYF; cdr3_nt: TGTGCCAGCAGCATCCAGGGATACGAGCAGTACTTC
j_call: TRBJ2-5; clone_size: .; d_call: .; v_call: TRBV4-1; cdr3_aa: CASSQGGLEETQYF; cdr3_nt: TGCGCCAGCAGCCAAGGGGGGCTGGAGGAGACCCAGTACTTC
j_call: TRBJ1-6; clone_size: .; d_call: TRBD1; v_call: TRBV6-4; cdr3_aa: CASSATLQGASNSPLHF; cdr3_nt: TGTGCCAGCAGTGCGACCTTACAGGGGGCGAGTAATTCACCCCTCCACTTT
j_call: TRBJ2-1; clone_size: .; d_call: .; v_call: TRBV9; cdr3_aa: CASSAPRGSYNEQFF; cdr3_nt: TGTGCCAGCAGCGCGCCGAGGGGGTCCTACAATGAGCAGTTCTTC
j_call: TRBJ2-7; clone_size: .; d_call: .; v_call: TRBV6-6; cdr3_aa: CASSYARGEQYF; cdr3_nt: TGTGCCAGCAGTTACGCCAGGGGCGAGCAGTACTTC
j_call: TRBJ2-3; clone_size: few; d_call: TRBD2; v_call: TRBV5-1; cdr3_aa: CASSLQAGGLTDTQYF; cdr3_nt: TGCGCCAGCAGCTTGCAAGCGGGGGGGCTTACAGATACGCAGTATTTT
j_call: TRBJ2-4; clone_size: .; d_call: .; v_call: TRBV5-6; cdr3_aa: CASSSQGSIQYF; cdr3_nt: TGTGCCAGCAGCTCGCAGGGCAGCATTCAGTACTTC
j_call: TRBJ2-1; clone_size: .; d_call: TRBD1; v_call: TRBV11-2; cdr3_aa: CASSLLGQGARNEQFF; cdr3_nt: TGTGCCAGCAGCTTACTCGGTCAGGGGGCGAGGAATGAGCAGTTCTTC
j_call: TRBJ1-4; clone_size: .; d_call: .; v_call: TRBV7-9; cdr3_aa: CASGEGDEKLFF; cdr3_nt: TGTGCCAGCGGGGAAGGGGATGAAAAACTGTTTTTT
j_call: TRBJ2-7; clone_size: .; d_call: TRBD1; v_call: TRBV4-1; cdr3_aa: CASSQGRDRVYEQYF; cdr3_nt: TGCGCCAGCAGCCAAGGCCGGGACAGGGTATACGAGCAGTACTTC
j_call: TRBJ2-3; clone_size: .; d_call: TRBD1; v_call: TRBV27; cdr3_aa: CASSLSGQGQDTQYF; cdr3_nt: TGTGCCAGCAGTTTATCTGGACAGGGGCAAGATACGCAGTATTTT
j_call: TRBJ2-4; clone_size: .; d_call: .; v_call: TRBV27; cdr3_aa: CASSSVGRDRDSQYF; cdr3_nt: TGTGCCAGCAGTTCCGTGGGGCGGGATAGGGACAGTCAGTACTTC
j_call: TRBJ1-2; clone_size: .; d_call: TRBD1; v_call: TRBV7-8; cdr3_aa: CASSPRDSFNYGYTF; cdr3_nt: TGTGCCAGCAGCCCCAGGGACAGTTTTAACTATGGCTACACCTTC
j_call: TRBJ1-1; clone_size: .; d_call: .; v_call: TRBV7-6; cdr3_aa: CASSLVSTEAFF; cdr3_nt: TGTGCCAGCAGCTTAGTCAGCACTGAAGCTTTCTTT
j_call: TRBJ2-7; clone_size: .; d_call: .; v_call: TRBV6-1; cdr3_aa: CASRTAYEQYF; cdr3_nt: TGTGCCAGCAGGACAGCCTACGAGCAGTACTTC
j_call: TRBJ2-7; clone_size: .; d_call: TRBD2; v_call: TRBV6-5; cdr3_aa: CASSYGTSNSYEQYF; cdr3_nt: TGTGCCAGCAGTTATGGGACTAGTAATTCCTACGAGCAGTACTTC
j_call: TRBJ2-3; clone_size: .; d_call: TRBD2; v_call: TRBV4-1; cdr3_aa: CATTAIGSGIYGDTQCF; cdr3_nt: TGCGCCACCACAGCTATCGGTAGCGGGATATACGGAGATACGCAGTGTTTT
j_call: TRBJ1-5; clone_size: .; d_call: .; v_call: TRBV30; cdr3_aa: CAWTTGGKGHQPQHF; cdr3_nt: TGTGCCTGGACTACCGGGGGGAAGGGGCATCAGCCCCAGCATTTT
j_call: TRBJ2-7; clone_size: .; d_call: TRBD2; v_call: TRBV7-2; cdr3_aa: CASSSLSGGAYEQYF; cdr3_nt: TGTGCCAGCAGCTCTCTTAGCGGGGGGGCTTACGAGCAGTACTTC
j_call: TRBJ1-1; clone_size: few; d_call: TRBD1; v_call: TRBV28; cdr3_aa: CASSSHRGWTEAFF; cdr3_nt: TGTGCCAGCAGTTCCCACAGGGGATGGACTGAAGCTTTCTTT
j_call: TRBJ2-1; clone_size: .; d_call: TRBD1; v_call: TRBV6-5; cdr3_aa: CASRLQGSSYNEQFF; cdr3_nt: TGTGCCAGCAGATTACAGGGGAGCTCCTACAATGAGCAGTTCTTC
j_call: TRBJ2-4; clone_size: .; d_call: .; v_call: TRBV13; cdr3_aa: CASSPRGSDPKNSQYF; cdr3_nt: TGTGCCAGCAGCCCGCGGGGCAGCGATCCCAAAAACAGTCAGTACTTC
j_call: TRBJ2-3; clone_size: .; d_call: .; v_call: TRBV27; cdr3_aa: CASSLVDRIDTQYF; cdr3_nt: TGTGCCAGCAGTCTTGTGGACAGAATCGATACGCAGTATTTT
j_call: TRBJ2-3; clone_size: .; d_call: .; v_call: TRBV15; cdr3_aa: CATSRDQGPDTQYF; cdr3_nt: TGTGCCACCAGCAGAGATCAGGGTCCAGATACGCAGTATTTT
j_call: TRBJ2-7; clone_size: .; d_call: .; v_call: TRBV4-1; cdr3_aa: CASSQGRQASYEQYF; cdr3_nt: TGCGCCAGCAGCCAAGGACGACAGGCCTCCTACGAGCAGTACTTC
j_call: TRBJ2-7; clone_size: .; d_call: TRBD2; v_call: TRBV29-1; cdr3_aa: CSVPTGTSGGSYEQYF; cdr3_nt: TGCAGCGTACCCACCGGGACTAGCGGGGGCTCCTACGAGCAGTACTTC
j_call: TRBJ2-7; clone_size: .; d_call: TRBD1; v_call: TRBV4-3; cdr3_aa: CASSQVVTGLNEQYF; cdr3_nt: TGCGCCAGCAGCCAAGTCGTGACAGGGCTAAACGAGCAGTACTTC
j_call: TRBJ2-1; clone_size: .; d_call: .; v_call: TRBV11-2; cdr3_aa: CASSLGASRNYNEQFF; cdr3_nt: TGTGCCAGCAGCTTAGGCGCTAGCAGAAACTACAATGAGCAGTTCTTC
j_call: TRBJ2-7; clone_size: .; d_call: TRBD2; v_call: TRBV27; cdr3_aa: CASNDPSSGRYEQYF; cdr3_nt: TGTGCCAGCAATGATCCCTCTAGCGGGAGGTACGAGCAGTACTTC
j_call: TRBJ1-2; clone_size: .; d_call: TRBD1; v_call: TRBV5-1; cdr3_aa: CASSYGQGGGNGYTF; cdr3_nt: TGCGCCAGCAGCTACGGACAGGGGGGGGGAAATGGCTACACCTTC
j_call: TRBJ2-6; clone_size: .; d_call: .; v_call: TRBV13; cdr3_aa: CASSLRGSGANGLTF; cdr3_nt: TGTGCCAGCAGCCTGCGGGGCTCTGGGGCCAACGGCCTGACTTTC
j_call: TRBJ2-7; clone_size: .; d_call: TRBD1; v_call: TRBV27; cdr3_aa: CASRPSGTGKYEQYF; cdr3_nt: TGTGCCAGCAGGCCTTCCGGGACAGGGAAATACGAGCAGTACTTC
j_call: TRBJ2-7; clone_size: .; d_call: .; v_call: TRBV5-6; cdr3_aa: CASSLVSTYEQYF; cdr3_nt: TGTGCCAGCAGCTTGGTAAGCACCTACGAGCAGTACTTC
j_call: TRBJ2-7; clone_size: once; d_call: .; v_call: TRBV5-1; cdr3_aa: CASSSHTNTNYEQYF; cdr3_nt: TGCGCCAGCAGCTCCCATACCAACACTAACTACGAGCAGTACTTC
j_call: TRBJ2-2; clone_size: .; d_call: .; v_call: TRBV6-5; cdr3_aa: CASSYSPGSTGELFF; cdr3_nt: TGTGCCAGCAGTTACTCGCCGGGAAGTACCGGGGAGCTGTTTTTT
j_call: TRBJ2-7; clone_size: .; d_call: TRBD1; v_call: TRBV9; cdr3_aa: CASSATGIAYEQYF; cdr3_nt: TGTGCCAGCAGCGCGACAGGGATTGCCTACGAGCAGTACTTC
j_call: TRBJ2-2; clone_size: .; d_call: TRBD2; v_call: TRBV13; cdr3_aa: CASSLGLAGARELFF; cdr3_nt: TGTGCCAGCAGCTTAGGACTAGCGGGAGCGAGGGAGCTGTTTTTT